The present T cell receptor (beta chain) was sequenced within a study of T cell repertoires in cytomegalovirus infection. Findings and caveats of the study: There were HLA-C-restricted CMV-specific TCR beta clonotypes dominating the ex vivo response.

Details on this clonotype: Its antigen is undetermined.

TCRdb reprocessed the reads with MiXCR, giving one entry per CDR3 protein. The table lists 680,000 or so distinct CDR3 sequences, roughly a third of them singletons. The CDR3 sequence is 15 residues long. After removal of 5 bases from V and 8 bases from J, the junction contained 9 bases not matched to a gene. Germline V gene sequence: CDR1 MDHEN, CDR2 SYDVKM. The sample comprised PBMCs. The rearrangement joins TRBV28 to TRBJ2-1, with TRBD2 identical over 10 bases. This TCR derives from a human donor in good health (CMV status not recorded). Some clones in this sample may be carry-over from other donors' samples. The CDR3, as DNA: TGTGCCAGCAGTAAGCGGGAGGGCCTTTCCGATGAGCAGTTCTTC. Residues: CASSKREGLSDEQFF.